In this sample, the clone carrying this T cell receptor (beta chain) turned up a few times. The protocol was immunoSEQ multiplex PCR, while the TCRdb copy is restricted to in-frame clones and leaves out a portion. The repertoire holds about 160,000 clones, roughly 73% seen once, with approximately 3% in the top ten. This record belongs to a study of blood T cell repertoires in COVID-19. Study summary: The study drew acute and convalescent COVID-19 samples from the United States, Italy and Spain. PBMCs, B-cell-depleted T cells, or T cells were the source of the cDNA or gDNA that made up the material.

The junction had 7 bases not matched to a gene; V was cut back by 5 bases and J by 4 bases. The germline V gene has CDR1 SGHTA and CDR2 FQGTGA. The CDR3 sequence is 15 residues long. This rearrangement joins TRBV7-3 to TRBJ1-2; 10 nucleotides match TRBD1. This clonotype was obtained from a man aged 65-85 years with acute or convalescent COVID-19. Sequenced sample: peripheral blood. The CDR3 is CASSLPGQGTYGYTF. DNA for the CDR3: TGTGCCAGCAGCCTTCCGGGACAGGGGACCTATGGCTACACCTTC.